The TCR beta chain under discussion was sequenced for a study of brain metastases from non-small cell lung cancer. General study results and limits: Fewer infiltrating T cells were found in brain metastases than primaries. TCR repertoires overlapped largely between brain metastases and matched primaries. In about 64% of brain metastases, T-cell clones were expanded compared with matched primary tumors.

The repertoire was sequenced with immunoSEQ multiplex PCR; TCRdb's copy has only in-frame clones and lacks some. This sample has fewer than 2,000 clones, with 81% found just once. As for this clone: Its antigen is not identified.

The origin of this receptor is a donor at least 40 years old with non-small cell lung cancer. Sequencing input: tissue from a brain metastasis.

CDR3 DNA sequence: TGTGCCAGCTCACAGGGTGAGAACACTGAAGCTTTCTTT. It encodes CASSQGENTEAFF. The J gene is TRBJ1-1, the V gene TRBV18; D remains unclear. V was pared by 4 bases and J by 1 base, with 7 bases between. Germline-derived CDR1 and CDR2 are KGHSH and LQKENI. The length of the CDR3 is 13 residues.